These 10 T cell receptor beta chains originate from one sample sequenced in a study of CD8 T cells in Susac syndrome. Reverse transcription of roughly 0.45 to 1 ug RNA was performed with random hexamers. Each CDR3 protein is one row after TCRdb ran MiXCR on the immunoSEQ multiplex PCR reads. The sample yields roughly 200,000 distinct CDR3 sequences, about 93% seen once. The sequenced material came from CD4+ T cells from PBMCs. The source is a human donor with Susac syndrome.

V gene TRBV9 combines with J gene TRBJ2-1; the D is unclear. The CDR3 totals 12 residues. Trimming shortened V by 0 bases and J by 12 bases, and 10 bases separated the two germline ends. CDR1 is SGDLS and CDR2 is YYNGEE in the germline V gene. In DNA, the CDR3 is TGTGCCAGCAGCGTAGCCTCCTTTTCGCAGTTCTTC. Protein sequence: CASSVASFSQFF.

Concerning this clonotype itself: This CDR3 fails to terminate in the conserved phenylalanine or tryptophan, so it likely reflects a read error. The chain combines TRBV30 with TRBJ2-1; the D is unclear. Trimming cost V 0 bases and J 8 bases, with 8 bases left between them. The germline CDR1 and CDR2 sequences are GTSNPN and SVGIG (reference sequence). The CDR3 consists of 12 residues. The DNA of the CDR3 is TGTGCCTGGAGTGTCCATCGGGATGAGCAGTTCCTC. Translating it yields CAWSVHRDEQFL.

This rearrangement joins TRBV2 to TRBJ2-7; TRBD1 might be the D (5 bases). This CDR3 has 15 amino acids. In germline, CDR1 is SNHLY, CDR2 FYNNEI. The germline V and J ends were trimmed by 5 bases and 6 bases, with 20 bases remaining between them. The DNA of the CDR3 is TGTGCCAGCAGTCTATCCACAGGTGGTTGGCGCGAGCAGTACTTC. Protein product: CASSLSTGGWREQYF.

CDR3 DNA sequence: TGTGCCTGGAGTGTCGGGACAGGGGGCTCAACATACAATGAGCAGTTCTTC. Protein: CAWSVGTGGSTYNEQFF. The chain is built from TRBV30 and TRBJ2-1; 12 bases line up with TRBD1. The ends lost 0 bases at V and 4 bases at J; junction bases unmatched: 7. CDR3 size: 17 residues. CDR1 is GTSNPN and CDR2 is SVGIG in the germline V gene (reference sequence).

V gene TRBV20-1 combines with J gene TRBJ2-7; TRBD2 matches 10 bases. Per germline, CDR1 DFQATT and CDR2 SNEGSKA (reference sequence). V trimming: 5 bases; J trimming: 7 bases; junction bases outside the gene matches: 8. CDR3 length equals 13 residues. Written as DNA, the CDR3 is TGCAGTGCTGACCCTAGCGGGAGAAGTGAGCAGTACTTC. This encodes CSADPSGRSEQYF.

The chain carries TRBV28 and TRBJ1-4; TRBD1 matches 7 bases. There are 16 residues in the CDR3. V trimming: 2 bases; J trimming: 7 bases; junction bases outside the gene matches: 10. The germline V gene encodes CDR1 MDHEN and CDR2 SYDVKM. CDR3 nucleotides: TGTGCCAGCAGTTTAGGGACAGCCACCCGGGGTGAAAAACTGTTTTTT. It translates to CASSLGTATRGEKLFF.

This clonotype has just a few counts. The chain joins TRBV5-1 to TRBJ1-1; the D is unclear. Germline assignment: CDR1 SGHRS and CDR2 YFSETQ. The CDR3 sequence is 13 residues long. V dropped 2 bases and J dropped 1 base, with 6 bases sitting between them. CDR3 residues: CASSFNPNTEAFF. The CDR3, as DNA: TGCGCCAGCAGCTTTAATCCGAACACTGAAGCTTTCTTT.

The chain joins TRBV9 to TRBJ2-7; TRBD1 aligns across 9 bases. In germline, CDR1 is SGDLS, CDR2 YYNGEE. J was trimmed by 3 bases and V by 4 bases; bases with no gene match: 5. CDR3 size: 14 residues. This chain's CDR3 is CASSPRQGDYEQYF. The CDR3 bases are TGTGCCAGCAGCCCCAGACAGGGGGACTACGAGCAGTACTTC. Supplemented by reference TRBV9 and TRBJ2-7, the full variable domain reads DSGVTQTPKHLITATGQRVTLRCSPRSGDLSVYWYQQSLDQGLQFLIQYYNGEERAKGNILERFSAQQFPDLHSELNLSSLELGDSALYFCASSPRQGDYEQYFGPGTRLTVT.

The rearrangement uses TRBV7-9 and TRBJ1-2; no firm D call. The germline V gene has CDR1 SEHNR and CDR2 FQNEAQ (reference sequence). The CDR3 covers 14 residues. The V and J ends lost 4 bases and 9 bases respectively, with 18 bases between them. CDR3 coding DNA: TGTGCCAGCAGCTCCCGCGCCGGGAAAGGGAGCTACACCTTC. It specifies CASSSRAGKGSYTF.

The chain combines TRBV20-1 with TRBJ1-1, with 7 bases lining up with TRBD1. From germline, CDR1 is DFQATT and CDR2 SNEGSKA (reference sequence). With V trimmed by 4 bases and J by 1 base, 6 bases remained unmatched. CDR3 length: 14 amino acids. CDR3 protein: CSAIPGTANTEAFF. As DNA, the CDR3 is TGCAGTGCTATCCCCGGGACAGCGAACACTGAAGCTTTCTTT.